This T cell receptor beta chain was obtained from a study of blood T cell repertoires in COVID-19. In the study overall: The origin of the acute and convalescent COVID-19 samples was the United States, Italy and Spain.

The method was immunoSEQ multiplex PCR; TCRdb's version includes in-frame clones alone and lacks a portion of them. The sample has fewer than 250,000 clones, more than 75% seen once. The sequenced material came from peripheral blood. The source of this sequence is a man aged 40-49 years with acute or convalescent COVID-19.

The CDR3 here is CASSYLRTGGTYGYTF. The CDR3 region has the DNA TGTGCCAGCAGTTACCTAAGGACAGGGGGAACTTATGGCTACACCTTC. The rearrangement uses TRBV6-2 or TRBV6-3 and TRBJ1-2; 10 nucleotides align to TRBD1. Trimming at V came to 2 bases and at J to 5 bases, leaving 8 bases not matched to a gene. Germline V gene sequence: CDR1 MNHEY, CDR2 SVGEGT. The CDR3 totals 16 residues.